A selection of T cell receptor beta chains follows, all from one sample in a study of tumor-infiltrating lymphocytes in primary liver carcinoma. TCRdb redid the calling of the multiplex PCR reads with MiXCR, one entry per CDR3 protein. In the table there are roughly 120,000 distinct CDR3 sequences, 60% to 80% of which are singletons. Sequencing was done on a sample of liver tumor tissue from sampling region 3. The receptors shown here come from a woman aged 55-69 years with primary liver carcinoma and hepatitis B virus infection. CDR3s include the opening cysteine and the closing phenylalanine or tryptophan. D genes are given only for firm matches. Clone size is stated in some rows and not others, as once, few, many or a class when expanded.

V gene,clone size,J gene,D gene,CDR3 DNA,CDR3 protein
TRBV29-1,NA,TRBJ2-5,NA,TGTAGCGTTGAAGGTTTGGAGGGTCGGAAGACCCAGTACTTC,CSVEGLEGRKTQYF
TRBV7-3,NA,TRBJ1-2,NA,TGTGCCAGCAGCTCCGGGATCGAATATGGCTACACCTTC,CASSSGIEYGYTF
TRBV28,many,TRBJ2-5,TRBD2,TGTGCCAGCAGTTCCCCCGCTGGGCGGGAGGACCAAGAGACCCAGTACTTC,CASSSPAGREDQETQYF
TRBV11-1,NA,TRBJ2-7,NA,TGTGCCAGCAGCTTACATCGCGGGGTCCACGAGCAATACTTC,CASSLHRGVHEQYF
TRBV12-3/TRBV12-4,NA,TRBJ1-1,NA,TGTACCAGCAGCCCCGACGAGTGGGGCAAAGCTTTCTTT,CTSSPDEWGKAFF
TRBV12-3/TRBV12-4,many,TRBJ1-2,NA,TGTGCCAGCAGCCAAATTGGGACCGAACCGAACTATGGCTACACCTTC,CASSQIGTEPNYGYTF
TRBV5-5,NA,TRBJ1-4,NA,TGTGCCAGCAGCTTGGGTTTGGATGAAAAACTGTTTTTT,CASSLGLDEKLFF
TRBV5-4,NA,TRBJ1-1,TRBD1,TGTGCCAGCAGCTTGGTGGTTGGTGGCAGGGGGACCAGTACAGAAGCTTTCTTT,CASSLVVGGRGTSTEAFF
TRBV11-2,few,TRBJ1-4,TRBD1,TGTGCCAGCAGCTACGGGACAGGGAGAAGTGAAAAATTGTTTTTT,CASSYGTGRSEKLFF
TRBV12-3/TRBV12-4,NA,TRBJ2-5,TRBD2,TGTGCCATCAGTTCCACTAGCGGGGGGGCCGGGGAGACCCAGTACTTC,CAISSTSGGAGETQYF
TRBV20-1,NA,TRBJ2-1,NA,TGCAGTGCCCCGGCTAAGCCAGGAGGATTTAATGAGCAGTTCTTC,CSAPAKPGGFNEQFF
TRBV20-1,NA,TRBJ2-1,NA,TGCAGTGCTAGAGATATCCAGGGGGGTGACAATGAGCAGTTCTTC,CSARDIQGGDNEQFF
TRBV11-1,many,TRBJ2-1,NA,TGTGCCAGCAGCTTCCAGGGACCGCTGGACAATGAGCAGTTCTTC,CASSFQGPLDNEQFF
TRBV28,NA,TRBJ2-2,NA,TGCGCCAGCAGTCCCCAGGGGGAGGCAAACACCGAGGAGCTGTTTTTT,CASSPQGEANTEELFF
TRBV30,few,TRBJ2-7,NA,TGTGCCTGGAGTACCCGGCAGGGGAACTACGAGCAGTACTTC,CAWSTRQGNYEQYF
TRBV29-1,NA,TRBJ2-3,NA,TGCAGCGCTTCCCTCCCGGATATGCAGTATTTT,CSASLPDMQYF
TRBV14,NA,TRBJ1-5,TRBD1,TGTGCCAGCAGCCAAGTCGAGGGGGCTAGCAATCAGCCCCAGCATTTT,CASSQVEGASNQPQHF
TRBV7-8,once,TRBJ2-3,NA,TGTGCCAGCAGCTCTCAGGGCACAGATACACAGTATTTT,CASSSQGTDTQYF
TRBV11-1,once,TRBJ1-5,NA,TGTGTCAGCAGTCTACCACTTAGGGCATGGGGCCAGCCCCAGCATTTT,CVSSLPLRAWGQPQHF
TRBV4-2,NA,TRBJ2-7,NA,TGTGCTAACAGCCGACTAGACCAGAACTCCTACGAGCAGTACTTC,CANSRLDQNSYEQYF
TRBV2,few,TRBJ1-5,NA,TGTGCCAGCAGTCAACAGATCAATCAGCCCCAGCATTTT,CASSQQINQPQHF
TRBV7-8,many,TRBJ1-3,NA,TGTGCCAGCAGCTTAATCTCTGGAAACACCATATATTTT,CASSLISGNTIYF
TRBV7-9,few,TRBJ1-2,TRBD1,TGTGCCGGCGGGACAGGGGAAGCTAACGCCTATGGCTACACCTTC,CAGGTGEANAYGYTF
TRBV6-5,NA,TRBJ2-3,NA,TGTGCAGGCAGGGAGAGGGACGTAACAGATACGCAGTATTTT,CAGRERDVTDTQYF
TRBV29-1,NA,TRBJ2-6,NA,TGCAGCGTTGGGGGAACTGGGGCCAACGTTATGACTTTC,CSVGGTGANVMTF
TRBV28,few,TRBJ1-1,NA,TGTGCCAGCAGTTCCCATTTCGGGAACACTGAAGCTTTCTTT,CASSSHFGNTEAFF
TRBV11-2,NA,TRBJ2-5,NA,TGTGCCAGCAGCTTACGAGCAGAGTACCAAGAGACCCAGTACTTC,CASSLRAEYQETQYF
TRBV24-1,NA,TRBJ1-1,NA,TGTGCCACCAGTGACACGGGCAGGAACACTGAAGCTTTCTTT,CATSDTGRNTEAFF
TRBV11-3,NA,TRBJ2-7,NA,TGTGCCAGCAGCTTGGGCAGAGGTACGCACGAGCAGTACTTC,CASSLGRGTHEQYF
TRBV30,NA,TRBJ2-7,TRBD1,TGTGCCTGGAGAAAGACAGGGGGAGGCTACGAGCAGTGCTTC,CAWRKTGGGYEQCF
TRBV13,many,TRBJ1-2,NA,TGTGCCAGCAGCCGCACAAAGGTGCGGTATGGCTACACCTTC,CASSRTKVRYGYTF
TRBV11-2,NA,TRBJ2-2,TRBD2,TGTGCCAGCAGTTTGTTGGCGGGAGCCCACAGGGAGCTGTTTTTT,CASSLLAGAHRELFF
TRBV11-2,NA,TRBJ2-7,NA,TGTGCCAACAGCATTGGGCTAGTGGATTACGAGCAGTACTTC,CANSIGLVDYEQYF
TRBV5-6,NA,TRBJ2-4,NA,TGTGCCAGCAGCAACCAGTGGGCAGGCATTCAATACTTC,CASSNQWAGIQYF
TRBV4-1,few,TRBJ2-5,NA,TGCGCCAGCAGCCTCCAGGGATTCCAAGAGACCCAGTACTTC,CASSLQGFQETQYF
TRBV6-5,many,TRBJ2-7,TRBD1,TGTGCCAGCAGTAAGACTACCGGGACAGGGTACCGGGAGCAGTACTTC,CASSKTTGTGYREQYF
TRBV4-1,NA,TRBJ1-1,NA,TGCGCCAGCAGCCAAGACTCACGGAGAGCCCTGAACACTGAAGCTTTCTTT,CASSQDSRRALNTEAFF
TRBV19,NA,TRBJ1-1,NA,TGTGCCAGTAGTCCCCAGGGAGGGGACACTGAAGCTTTCTTT,CASSPQGGDTEAFF
TRBV6-1,NA,TRBJ1-5,NA,TGTGTCATCGTGGTAGGTAATCAGCCCCAGCATTTT,CVIVVGNQPQHF
TRBV7-9,NA,TRBJ1-6,TRBD1,TGTGCCAGCAGCCGAAGCGGGACAGTGGGTAATTCACCCCTCCACTTT,CASSRSGTVGNSPLHF
TRBV28,NA,TRBJ1-5,NA,TGTGCCAGCAGTCTCCTAAAGCGAGGGCAGCCCCAGCATTTT,CASSLLKRGQPQHF
TRBV6-1,many,TRBJ2-7,TRBD1,TGTGCCAGCAGTGAAGGGACAGGGGACTCCTACGAGCAGTACTTC,CASSEGTGDSYEQYF
TRBV11-2,NA,TRBJ2-3,TRBD2,TGTGCCAGCAGCTTAAGGGGCCTAGCGGAGTTGAGAGTCCGCACGGATACGCAGTATTTT,CASSLRGLAELRVRTDTQYF
TRBV29-1,many,TRBJ2-1,TRBD2,TGCAGCGTTGACTCCGGGACTAGCGGTTACAATGAGCAGTTCTTC,CSVDSGTSGYNEQFF
TRBV5-1,NA,TRBJ2-5,TRBD2,TGCGCCAGCAGCGTTGGACTAGCCCTCCTAGGGGAGACCCAGTGCTTC,CASSVGLALLGETQCF
TRBV6-5,many,TRBJ2-7,NA,TGTGCCAGCAGACCCGGCGAAGGGACCCTGGGGCCATACGAGCAGTACTTC,CASRPGEGTLGPYEQYF
TRBV7-9,few,TRBJ2-2,NA,TGTGCCAGCCGTGCACAGGGAGACACCGGGGAGCTGTTTTTT,CASRAQGDTGELFF